Sequencing of this T cell receptor beta chain was carried out in a study of early T cells in non-severe SARS-CoV-2 infection. About the research overall: Bulk RNA taken from unsorted whole blood was sequenced, leaving chains unpaired. Findings of the study overall: Private and CD4 specificities were missed by VDJdb matching, skewed to anti-spike CD8.

This clonotype has a handful of counts. Its antigen is still unknown. Germline V CDR1 and CDR2: SNHLY, FYNNEI. V was clipped by 6 bases and J by 0 bases; unmatched bases: 0. The length of the CDR3 is 14 residues. Unique molecular identifier tags were affixed to discrete cDNA molecules. TCRdb re-called the 5' RACE reads through MiXCR, storing one row per CDR3 protein. The sample comprises 40,000 to 45,000 distinct CDR3 sequences, approximately 10% of which are singletons, and 9.7% rests with the top ten. The specimen sequenced was whole blood. The V call is TRBV2, the J call TRBJ2-7, with TRBD1 matching 12 bases. The sequence was obtained from an adult who was a healthcare worker with PCR-confirmed SARS-CoV-2 infection or an uninfected control (not recorded which). CDR3 coding DNA: TGTGCCAGCAGGGGACAGGGGGCCTCCTACGAGCAGTACTTC. It encodes CASRGQGASYEQYF.